This TCR beta chain was recovered during a study of T cells in Graves' hyperthyroidism and ophthalmopathy. Regions amplified from RNA transcripts were the TCR beta CDR3 regions. HTBI primers drove first-round RT-PCR of the TCR CDR3. TCRdb called the multiplex PCR reads again in MiXCR, with one record for every CDR3 protein. The repertoire holds around 500,000 distinct CDR3 sequences, with approximately 15% as singletons. The V and J ends lost 0 bases and 8 bases respectively, with 10 bases between them. Germline lookup yields CDR1 LNHNV and CDR2 YYDKDF (reference sequence). This CDR3 comprises 13 residues.

Sequencing was performed on blood. This receptor was identified in a woman aged 18-29 years with Graves' hyperthyroidism. The rearrangement links TRBV15 to TRBJ1-2; D remains ambiguous. The DNA of the CDR3 is TGTGCCACCAGCAGAGATCGTCGGGGAGGCTACACCTTC. Translated, it gives CATSRDRRGGYTF.